This T cell receptor beta chain was identified during a study of post-analysis software for immune sequencing data. The CDR3 has 17 residues. Trimming left V 1 base short and J 0 bases short, with 13 bases between. Germline CDR1 and CDR2: SGHTA and FQGTGA. Study-wide results and limits: When patients were compared with controls, four or five TRBV segments were more frequent, TRBV5-6, TRBV5-1 and TRBV20-1 among them. Relative to controls, patients with multiple sclerosis showed significantly lower normalized Chao1 diversity.

Note on this clonotype: Its antigen remains unknown.

The authors incorporated unique molecular identifiers into the TCR beta cDNA libraries. TCRdb reanalysed the PCR reads using MiXCR and keeps one entry per CDR3 protein. The table lists fewer than 900,000 distinct CDR3 sequences, about 45% of them singletons. This sequence joins TRBV7-3 and TRBJ2-1; the D gene is possibly TRBD2 (7 bases). The TCR was taken from a girl aged 5 to 17 with multiple sclerosis. Sequenced material: blood. The CDR3 spells CASSLMAGASSYNEQFF. For the CDR3, the DNA is TGTGCCAGCAGCTTAATGGCGGGGGCCAGCTCCTACAATGAGCAGTTCTTC.